This TCR beta chain emerged from a study of tumor-infiltrating lymphocytes in primary liver carcinoma. Study-level information: Samples returned roughly 3.5 to 8 million productive TCRbeta reads, a yield that was similar across tissue types. Overall study results and limits: The proportion of top clones found throughout all five tumor regions was only about 7-24%.

This clonotype came up once. Its antigen is still unknown. Compared with germline, one end of the junction differs, possibly owing to a read error. Taking 20-30 mg of unsorted bulk tissue, the authors co-extracted RNA and DNA. Germline assignment: CDR1 SGHVS and CDR2 FQNEAQ. The CDR3 length is 17 residues. A primer in the constant region served to generate TCR beta cDNA from around 500 ng of total RNA. Slightly modified ARM-PCR served as the procedure for the TCR beta libraries. These libraries came from three rounds of nested multiplex PCR. The study ran its first two PCR rounds for roughly 10 cycles each, using TRBV1-TRBV30 forward primers and a C-beta reverse primer. TCRdb re-analysed the multiplex PCR reads in MiXCR, keeping a single row per CDR3 protein. The sample yields roughly 100,000 distinct CDR3 sequences, around two thirds seen once.

The material sequenced was liver tumor tissue from sampling region 2. The subset was: tumor region T2, inferior pole. V is TRBV7-8 and J is TRBJ2-3; 7 positions agree with TRBD2. This sequence originates from a woman aged 60-75 years with primary liver carcinoma and hepatitis B virus infection. The CDR3 region is CASSLGSSGPSTDTQYF. The CDR3 bases are TGTGCCAGTAGCTTAGGGAGTAGCGGGCCGAGCACAGATACGCAGTATTTT.